The 30 T cell receptor beta chains given below trace back to one sample, sequenced in a study of T cells after yellow fever vaccination. A single record per CDR3 protein comes from TCRdb applying MiXCR to the 5' RACE reads. The repertoire holds about 45,000 distinct CDR3 sequences, with almost 7% as singletons. The specimen comprised CD8+ T cells not binding an NS4B(214-222) dextramer, sorted from PBMCs, sampled 45 days after the yellow fever booster vaccination. All receptors come from a young man who received the YFV17D yellow fever vaccine.

In DNA, the CDR3 is TGCAGCGTTGAAGGGACAGGGCCTGTCGGTGAGACCCAGTACTTC. It specifies CSVEGTGPVGETQYF. The chain couples TRBV29-1 to TRBJ2-5; TRBD1 aligns across 8 bases. The V segment lost 1 base and the J segment 5 bases; nucleotides outside the gene matches: 9. This CDR3 contains 15 residues. CDR1 SQVTM and CDR2 ANQGSEA come from the germline V gene.

This clonotype has at least ten counts. V gene TRBV4-3 combines with J gene TRBJ2-7, with 9 bases lining up with TRBD1. The CDR3 is 17 amino acids. Germline V gene sequence: CDR1 LGHNA, CDR2 YSLEER. Germline trimming cut 3 bases from V and 4 bases from J; bases unmatched to any gene: 13. CDR3 amino acids: CASSQHTTGGVGYEQYF. The CDR3 DNA reads TGCGCCAGCAGCCAGCATACTACAGGGGGCGTTGGGTACGAGCAGTACTTC.

This clonotype was found many times. V gene TRBV12-3 or TRBV12-4 combines with J gene TRBJ2-1; no reliable D call. V was pared by 3 bases and J by 4 bases, with 10 bases between. The CDR3 is 14 amino acids. CDR3 in amino acids: CASSLPLGYNEQFF. The DNA for the CDR3 is TGTGCCAGCAGTTTGCCCTTAGGATACAATGAGCAGTTCTTC.

This clonotype was seen ten or more times. This chain uses TRBV20-1 with TRBJ2-7; D is uncertain. The CDR3 loop spans 11 amino acids. Germline assignment: CDR1 DFQATT and CDR2 SNEGSKA (reference sequence). Trimming pared 3 bases from V and 4 bases from J, leaving 7 bases between. The CDR3 coding sequence is TGCAGTGCTAGGATTGCATACGAGCAGTACTTC. Its protein is CSARIAYEQYF.

There are a few counts of this clonotype. The V and J genes are TRBV7-2 and TRBJ2-5; 9 bases agree with TRBD2. This CDR3 region has 16 residues. Unmatched junction bases numbered 8, after V lost 5 bases and J lost 1 base. Per the germline V gene, CDR1 is SGHTA and CDR2 is FQGNSA. The CDR3 nucleotides read TGTGCCAGCAGCGCCTTAACGACTAGCGGCCAAGAGACCCAGTACTTC. It yields the protein CASSALTTSGQETQYF.

V usage is TRBV5-6 and J usage is TRBJ2-7; 14 bases agree with TRBD2. CDR3 length equals 19 residues. Germline loops: CDR1 SGHDT, CDR2 YYEEEE. J gave up 6 bases and V 0 bases, and 14 bases lay outside the gene matches. CDR3 in amino acids: CASSLATGTSGRTLREQYF. The CDR3 coding sequence is TGTGCCAGCAGCTTGGCGACCGGGACTAGCGGGAGAACGCTGCGCGAGCAGTACTTC.

V is TRBV30 and J is TRBJ2-7; D is uncertain. Germline CDR1 reads GTSNPN; CDR2 reads SVGIG (reference sequence). The CDR3 contains 13 residues. CDR3 in amino acids: CAASIGSSYEQYF. The CDR3 nucleotides are TGTGCAGCTAGTATAGGTAGCTCCTACGAGCAGTACTTC.

There are a few counts of this clonotype. This sequence joins TRBV7-2 and TRBJ2-7; D remains unclear. The CDR3 is 12 residues long. Germline CDR1 and CDR2: SGHTA and FQGNSA. V dropped 3 bases and J dropped 7 bases, with 10 bases sitting between them. CDR3 amino acids: CASSFMVWEQYF. The CDR3 DNA reads as TGTGCCAGCAGCTTTATGGTTTGGGAGCAGTACTTC. Full variable domain (rest looked up from reference TRBV7-2 and TRBJ2-7): GAGVSQSPSNKVTEKGKDVELRCDPISGHTALYWYRQSLGQGLEFLIYFQGNSAPDKSGLPSDRFSAERTGGSVSTLTIQRTQQEDSAVYLCASSFMVWEQYFGPGTRLTVT.

This clonotype showed up many times. In DNA, the CDR3 is TGTGCCAGCGGGGGGGGAGATACGCAGTATTTT. Translating it yields CASGGGDTQYF. The chain joins TRBV5-4 to TRBJ2-3; TRBD2 matches 7 bases. The CDR3 is 11 residues long. Germline V gene sequence: CDR1 SGHNT, CDR2 YYREEE (reference sequence). The V gene end was trimmed by 7 bases and the J gene end by 5 bases; junction bases not matched to a gene: 1. Together with reference TRBV5-4 and TRBJ2-3, the CDR3 gives the full variable domain: ETGVTQSPTHLIKTRGQQVTLRCSSQSGHNTVSWYQQALGQGPQFIFQYYREEENGRGNFPPRFSGLQFPNYSSELNVNALELDDSALYLCASGGGDTQYFGPGTRLTVL.

V gene TRBV6-1 combines with J gene TRBJ2-3; D ambiguous. This CDR3 is built from 16 residues. The germline V gene has CDR1 MNHNS and CDR2 SASEGT. V dropped 1 base and J dropped 6 bases, with 17 bases sitting between them. The CDR3 loop is CASSEVGIGSADTQYF. The CDR3 bases are TGTGCCAGCAGTGAAGTAGGCATAGGATCGGCGGATACGCAGTATTTT.

This clonotype has ten or more counts. The chain employs TRBV7-9 and TRBJ2-3; D call uncertain. The CDR3 contains 14 residues. Germline assignment: CDR1 SEHNR and CDR2 FQNEAQ (reference sequence). V lost 5 bases, J lost 4 bases, and 13 bases lay in between. The CDR3 DNA reads as TGTGCCAGCAGCCCCCGTATAGGCCCAGATACGCAGTATTTT. It is translated as CASSPRIGPDTQYF.

This clonotype was seen ten or more times. This chain uses TRBV19 with TRBJ2-2; perhaps D is TRBD1 or TRBD2 (6 bases each). The germline CDR1 and CDR2 sequences are LNHDA and SQIVND (reference sequence). Trimming removed 7 bases at V and 4 bases at J, with 22 bases between. This CDR3 has 17 residues. This CDR3 reads CASTPLFGGPSTGELFF. The CDR3 DNA sequence: TGTGCCAGTACCCCCCTCTTTGGGGGGCCCAGCACCGGGGAGCTGTTTTTT.

This clonotype was detected many times. The chain combines TRBV24-1 with TRBJ2-1; D gene uncertain. V shed 3 bases and J shed 10 bases, with 9 bases lying between them. In germline, CDR1 is KGHDR, CDR2 SFDVKD. This CDR3 comprises 12 residues. The CDR3 DNA reads as TGTGCCACCAGTGATACAGACGGGGAGCAGTTCTTC. It is translated as CATSDTDGEQFF.

This clonotype was observed at least ten times. The chain combines TRBV11-2 with TRBJ2-1, with 7 bases lining up with TRBD1. V lost 7 bases to trimming and J lost 2 bases; unmatched junction nucleotides: 11. The germline V gene has CDR1 SGHAT and CDR2 FQNNGV. The CDR3 contains 16 residues. The CDR3 region is CASTKEIGTAYNEQFF. The CDR3 DNA is TGTGCCAGCACCAAAGAAATAGGGACAGCCTACAATGAGCAGTTCTTC.

This clonotype was observed many times. The chain joins TRBV20-1 to TRBJ2-7; TRBD2 aligns across 8 bases. There are 14 residues in the CDR3. J was trimmed by 4 bases and V by 3 bases; bases with no gene match: 8. In germline, CDR1 is DFQATT, CDR2 SNEGSKA (reference sequence). The CDR3 sequence is CSASILAEPYEQYF. CDR3 DNA: TGCAGTGCTAGCATACTAGCGGAACCGTACGAGCAGTACTTC.

This clonotype has only a few counts. The chain carries TRBV30 and TRBJ2-7; D is perhaps TRBD1 or TRBD2 (5 bases each). This CDR3 spans 13 amino acids. Germline CDR1 is GTSNPN and CDR2 is SVGIG (reference sequence). The V end lost 3 bases, the J end lost 2 bases, and 11 bases lay between the germline ends. CDR3 in DNA: TGTGCCTGGAGGGGGGACGGTCCCTACGAGCAGTACTTC. This sequence encodes CAWRGDGPYEQYF.

This clonotype was observed at least ten times. The chain has TRBV29-1 and TRBJ2-7; unclear D gene. CDR1 and CDR2 from the germline V gene are SQVTM and ANQGSEA. The CDR3 totals 15 residues. V was pared by 1 base and J by 3 bases, with 16 bases between. The CDR3 nucleotides read TGCAGCGTTGAAGCCTCCATTGGGTACCGCTACGAGCAGTACTTC. Translating it yields CSVEASIGYRYEQYF.

This clonotype was observed many times. The J gene is TRBJ2-7, the V gene TRBV12-3 or TRBV12-4; tentative D call: TRBD1 (5 bases). The CDR3 length is 15 residues. Trimming removed 5 bases at V and 2 bases at J, with 16 bases between. In DNA, the CDR3 is TGTGCCAGCAGTCCACCGAACGCCAGGGCCTACGAGCAGTACTTC. It encodes CASSPPNARAYEQYF.

This chain links TRBV5-6 with TRBJ2-3; tentatively, D is TRBD1 (6 bases). The CDR3 is 18 residues long. The germline CDR1 and CDR2 sequences are SGHDT and YYEEEE. V lost 9 bases, J lost 0 bases, and 26 bases lay in between. CDR3 nucleotide sequence: TGTGCCATGAGCCCCGGGCACAGGGAATATGCTAGCACAGATACGCAGTATTTT. This encodes CAMSPGHREYASTDTQYF.

This clonotype was recorded many times. This chain connects TRBV19 to TRBJ1-1; D is perhaps TRBD1 (5 bases). From germline, CDR1 is LNHDA and CDR2 SQIVND (reference sequence). This CDR3 region has 11 residues. V was clipped by 3 bases and J by 8 bases, with 7 bases between them. CDR3 protein: CASSIRGEAFF. The DNA for the CDR3 is TGTGCCAGTAGTATTCGGGGGGAAGCTTTCTTT.

This clonotype has a count of ten or more. This chain uses TRBV20-1 with TRBJ2-1, with 14 bases fitting TRBD2. CDR3 size: 16 residues. From germline, CDR1 is DFQATT and CDR2 SNEGSKA (reference sequence). V lost 6 bases, J lost 4 bases, and 8 bases stayed unmatched. In DNA, the CDR3 is TGCAGTGCCCTGACTAGCGGGAGGGGGACTTACAATGAGCAGTTCTTC. It is translated as CSALTSGRGTYNEQFF.

This clonotype was counted between two and nine times. In DNA form, the CDR3 reads TGTGCCAGCAGTTCCCTCCGACTAGCGGCCTACGAGCAGTACTTC. Translated, it gives CASSSLRLAAYEQYF. The rearrangement uses TRBV6-2 or TRBV6-3 and TRBJ2-7, with TRBD2 identical over 9 bases. The CDR3 sequence is 15 residues long. Germline-derived CDR1 and CDR2 are MNHEY and SVGEGT. Trimming cost V 4 bases and J 2 bases; bases outside gene matches: 6.

This clonotype has a handful of counts. V and J are TRBV7-3 and TRBJ2-5, with 10 bases identical to TRBD1. Germline-derived CDR1 and CDR2 are SGHTA and FQGTGA. This CDR3 is 15 amino acids long. After removal of 4 bases from V and 5 bases from J, the junction contained 7 bases not matched to a gene. CDR3 DNA sequence: TGTGCCAGCAGCTCAACGACAGGGGGCACGGAGACCCAGTACTTC. This translates into CASSSTTGGTETQYF.

This clonotype is categorized as medium-sized. The genes are TRBV6-5 and TRBJ2-1; the D is unclear. The CDR3 is 16 amino acids. Trimming pared 2 bases from V and 0 bases from J, leaving 11 bases between. The germline CDR1 and CDR2 sequences are MNHEY and SVGAGI. This CDR3 reads CASSYQERGSYNEQFF. The CDR3 bases are TGTGCCAGCAGTTACCAGGAGCGAGGCTCCTACAATGAGCAGTTCTTC.

This clonotype came up a few times. V and J are TRBV20-1 and TRBJ2-7, with TRBD1 matching 7 bases. With V trimmed by 3 bases and J by 2 bases, 4 bases remained unmatched. The length of the CDR3 is 13 residues. In germline, CDR1 is DFQATT, CDR2 SNEGSKA (reference sequence). The CDR3 nucleotides are TGCAGTGCTAGTCCAGGGGGAACCTACGAGCAGTACTTC. Translation gives CSASPGGTYEQYF.

At least ten counts were recorded for this clonotype. The V call is TRBV5-1, the J call TRBJ2-1; 15 bases agree with TRBD2. This CDR3 has 18 residues. V shed 3 bases and J 5 bases; nucleotides not matched to a gene: 9. The germline V gene encodes CDR1 SGHRS and CDR2 YFSETQ. CDR3 DNA sequence: TGCGCCAGCAGCTCGGGACTAGCGGGAGGTTTGGCGGACAATGAGCAGTTCTTC. The encoded protein is CASSSGLAGGLADNEQFF.

This clonotype was counted ten times or more. V is TRBV6-2 or TRBV6-3 and J is TRBJ2-2, with D tentatively TRBD2 (6 bases). In germline, CDR1 is MNHEY, CDR2 SVGEGT. The CDR3 is made up of 17 amino acids. Trimming left V 0 bases short and J 5 bases short, with 16 bases between. The CDR3 sequence is CASSYSPPGSWTGELFF. CDR3 DNA: TGTGCCAGCAGTTACTCGCCCCCCGGGAGTTGGACCGGGGAGCTGTTTTTT.

At least ten counts were recorded for this clonotype. The rearrangement uses TRBV2 and TRBJ2-1; 8 bases map to TRBD1. With V trimmed by 6 bases and J by 4 bases, 8 bases remained unmatched. Looked up from germline, CDR1 is SNHLY and CDR2 is FYNNEI. There are 15 residues in the CDR3. CDR3 in amino acids: CASSSTGGGYNEQFF. CDR3 bases: TGTGCCAGCAGCTCAACAGGGGGTGGGTACAATGAGCAGTTCTTC.

This clonotype was counted many times. The rearrangement links TRBV29-1 to TRBJ1-4; no clear D gene. V lost 6 bases to trimming and J lost 6 bases, with 14 bases between them. CDR3 length: 13 amino acids. Germline V gene lookup returns CDR1 SQVTM and CDR2 ANQGSEA. The CDR3 coding sequence is TGCAGCGTCCGCGGATACCTAGATGAAAAACTGTTTTTT. Translating gives CSVRGYLDEKLFF.

This clonotype was counted ten times or more. This chain connects TRBV9 to TRBJ2-3; D is perhaps TRBD2 (5 bases). V lost 4 bases and J 3 bases, leaving 12 bases between the germline ends. The germline gives CDR1 SGDLS, CDR2 YYNGEE. The CDR3 totals 14 residues. The CDR3 DNA sequence: TGTGCCAGCAGCCCAGAGGGAACTACAGATACGCAGTATTTT. It yields the protein CASSPEGTTDTQYF.